This T cell receptor (beta chain) was documented in a study of control samples from healthy donors and cancer patients. This clone was observed a handful of times. The assay was immunoSEQ multiplex PCR, and TCRdb's table has in-frame clones only and misses some. The table has approximately 150,000 clones, approximately 86% seen once. Germline V gene lookup returns CDR1 LGHDT and CDR2 YNNKEL (reference sequence). This CDR3 spans 14 amino acids. V lost 0 bases and J 0 bases, leaving 3 bases between the germline ends. J is TRBJ1-3 and V is TRBV3-1 (or the pseudogene TRBV3-2); D not certain. Sequencing was carried out using blood. The clonotype was recovered from a man younger than 35 in good health. Here the CDR3 reads CASSQEFSGNTIYF. The CDR3 DNA follows: TGTGCCAGCAGCCAAGAATTCTCTGGAAACACCATATATTTT.